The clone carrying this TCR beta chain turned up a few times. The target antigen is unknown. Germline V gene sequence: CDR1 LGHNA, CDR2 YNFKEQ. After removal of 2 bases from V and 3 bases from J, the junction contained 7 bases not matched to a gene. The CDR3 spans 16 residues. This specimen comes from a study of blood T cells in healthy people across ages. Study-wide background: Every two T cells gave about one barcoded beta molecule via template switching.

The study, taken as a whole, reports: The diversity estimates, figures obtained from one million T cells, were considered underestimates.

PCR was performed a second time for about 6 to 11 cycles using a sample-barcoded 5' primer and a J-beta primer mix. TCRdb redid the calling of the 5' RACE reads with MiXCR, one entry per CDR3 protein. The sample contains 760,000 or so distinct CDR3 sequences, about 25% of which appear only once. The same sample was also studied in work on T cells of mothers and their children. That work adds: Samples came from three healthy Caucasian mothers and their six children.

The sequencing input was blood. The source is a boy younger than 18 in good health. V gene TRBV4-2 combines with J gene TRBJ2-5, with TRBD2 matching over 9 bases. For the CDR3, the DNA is TGTGCCAGCAGCCAAACCGTTAGCGGGAGAGAAGAGACCCAGTACTTC. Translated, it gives CASSQTVSGREETQYF.